This T cell receptor (beta chain) was recorded in a study of control samples from healthy donors and cancer patients (dated by TCRdb to 2019 to 2021). As for this clone: Its antigen specificity is not known. Per-base quality was not reported, and no clone a single base away is much larger than it.

Library preparation employed the immunoSEQ multiplex PCR assay. The table comes from immuneACCESS by way of TCRdb, which keeps in-frame sequences with V and J called. Part of the clones is missing from these tables; in studies checked, under half for an unresolved V gene and the rest for unknown reasons. This sample is represented by around 100,000 clones; roughly 87% of them were singletons. The leading ten clones occupy 15% to 20% of the sample. Its CDR3 holds 11 amino acids, cysteine through phenylalanine. The only DNA kept is the CDR3, 33 bases in frame from the first base. From a lookup of the germline V gene (reference sequence), CDR1 and CDR2 are DFQATT and SNEGSKA. V is reduced by 6 bases and J by 6 bases, leaving a spacing of 9 bases between them.

Material for sequencing was blood. This sequence uses TRBV20-1 and TRBJ2-1; too little of a D gene remains to name it. This clonotype was sampled from a woman aged 45-59 years in good health. In nucleotides, the sequence is TGCAGTGCAACCATAGGCAATGAGCAGTTCTTC. Its translation is CSATIGNEQFF.